The entry below describes one TCR beta chain. Its antigen target is currently unknown. Base qualities are not recorded, but no much larger clone differs from it by a single base. V is shortened by 3 bases, J by 3 bases, and the region joining them spans 26 bases. The CDR3 spans 19 residues, from the cysteine through the phenylalanine. Only the CDR3 DNA is retained, 57 bases long and in frame from the first base. The germline V gene supplies CDR1 MDHEN and CDR2 SYDVKM. Enrolling through a virtual design, the prospective study's participants ranged in age from roughly 18 to 89 years and lived across around 25 United States geographic areas. To assign participants to cohorts, the prospective study relied on clinical history that participants themselves reported in a screening survey and a study questionnaire. Each participant in the prospective study had whole blood, serum and a nasopharyngeal or oropharyngeal swab collected by mobile phlebotomists. Over a roughly 2-month period, participants in the prospective study had the option of providing additional blood draws and questionnaires. Before DNA extraction, prospective study blood samples were shipped either frozen or at room temperature.

TCRbeta CDR3 regions were amplified from genomic DNA by means of the immunoSEQ Assay, a bias-controlled multiplex PCR. Per the original workflow: Within the assay, amplification of reference gene primers was used to estimate how many nucleated cells each sample contained. To quantify the absolute abundance of each unique TCRbeta CDR3 rearrangement, sequence reads were collapsed and filtered. For each sample, productive Simpson clonality was calculated as the square root of Simpson's diversity index across productive rearrangements. Sourced from immuneACCESS, this table was stored by TCRdb with only in-frame sequences that have V and J called. A share of the clones is absent; for the studies checked, an unresolved V gene accounts for under half, and the remainder has no known explanation. Clonal size and the V and J genes are those of that table, whereas D and trimming came from the DNA. In this sample the table shows a few hundred thousand clones, 90% of which occur a single time. Of the sample, around 4.5% falls within the top ten clones.

This sample stems from a study of blood T cell repertoires in COVID-19 (dated by TCRdb to between 2020 and 2021). Turning to the overall study: Collaborator samples came from the United States, Italy and Spain and covered acute and convalescent phases of COVID-19. Where available, HLA class I and class II types were obtained from metadata supplied by the sample provider rather than from assay-based typing. Deeply sampled blood TCRbeta repertoires from subjects exposed to, actively infected with, or recovered from COVID-19 were included in the dataset. The material from the prospective study consisted of cDNA or gDNA derived from T cells, B-cell-depleted T cells, or PBMCs. The repertoires were made available in a free public database intended to serve as a resource for research on the immune response to SARS-CoV-2. The samples were drawn from the first 160 participants of the ongoing ImmuneRACE study and from 1,254 subjects provided by 6 global collaborators. Sample metadata almost always included a de-identified subject ID, COVID-19 status, age in years and sex.

Overall study results and their limits: How much clinical and demographic metadata was included differed by source and by participant, and the metadata was provided uncurated.

The rearrangement joined TRBV28 to TRBJ1-1, and the D gene may be TRBD1, 6 bases matching. This clonotype was obtained from a woman under 30 with acute COVID-19. The sample consisted of PBMCs or T cells enriched from blood (not recorded which). The DNA sequence is TGTGCCAGCAGTTTCCCAGCGATAGGTTTTGTGGGGGCGGACACTGAAGCTTTCTTT. Its protein is CASSFPAIGFVGADTEAFF.